These 28 T cell receptor beta chains were sequenced from one sample in a study of memory CD4+ T cells and cytomegalovirus serostatus (dated by TCRdb to between 2018 and 2020). Single viable CD3+CD4+CD8-CD45RO+ cells were sorted as memory CD4+ T cells on a FACSAria II. Preparation of the library involved the immunoSEQ multiplex PCR assay. The table comes from immuneACCESS by way of TCRdb, which keeps in-frame sequences with V and J called. Part of the clones is missing from these tables; in studies checked, under half for an unresolved V gene and the rest for unknown reasons. The sample table shows tens of thousands of clones, and roughly three quarters are seen once. The top ten constitute roughly 4.4% of the sample. Specimen: memory CD4+ T cells from blood. All receptors derive from an adult in good health and CMV-seropositive.

V usage is TRBV18 and J usage is TRBJ1-3, with D possibly being TRBD1 (5 bases). V gave up 2 bases and J gave up 3 bases, with 14 bases separating them. This CDR3 contains 16 residues. Germline V gives CDR1 KGHSH, CDR2 LQKENI. Here the CDR3 reads CASSPGRQLGGNTIYF. CDR3 nucleotides: TGTGCCAGCTCACCAGGCCGACAGTTAGGTGGAAACACCATATATTTT. Full variable domain (outside the CDR3, taken from reference TRBV18 and TRBJ1-3): NAGVMQNPRHLVRRRGQEARLRCSPMKGHSHVYWYRQLPEEGLKFMVYLQKENIIDESGMPKERFSAEFPKEGPSILRIQQVVRGDSAAYFCASSPGRQLGGNTIYFGEGSWLTVV.

The chain is built from TRBV6-1 and TRBJ2-7; 9 positions agree with TRBD2. V shed 3 bases and J 2 bases; nucleotides not matched to a gene: 8. The CDR3 contains 16 residues. The germline gives CDR1 MNHNS, CDR2 SASEGT. The CDR3 sequence is CASSDRGREGTYEQYF. In DNA, the CDR3 is TGTGCCAGCAGTGACCGGGGGCGGGAGGGGACCTACGAGCAGTACTTC.

This clone came up a few times. The rearrangement links TRBV6-5 to TRBJ2-7; 12 nucleotides align to TRBD2. J gave up 5 bases and V 11 bases, and 4 bases lay outside the gene matches. The CDR3 contains 12 residues. Germline assignment: CDR1 MNHEY and CDR2 SVGAGI. This CDR3 is CASRTSGNEQYF. CDR3 coding DNA: TGTGCCTCTAGGACTAGCGGGAACGAGCAGTACTTC.

The chain is built from TRBV11-2 and TRBJ1-3, with 9 bases that match TRBD1. This CDR3 comprises 16 residues. Losses at the gene ends were 5 bases for V and 4 bases for J; bases not matched to a gene: 9. Germline loops: CDR1 SGHAT, CDR2 FQNNGV. The DNA of the CDR3 is TGTGCCAGCAGCGCACACAGGGGGCCAAGGGGAAACACCATATATTTT. Protein: CASSAHRGPRGNTIYF. The full variable domain, with the rest looked up from reference TRBV11-2 and TRBJ1-3, is EAGVAQSPRYKIIEKRQSVAFWCNPISGHATLYWYQQILGQGPKLLIQFQNNGVVDDSQLPKDRFSAERLKGVDSTLKIQPAKLEDSAVYLCASSAHRGPRGNTIYFGEGSWLTVV.

A few counts support this clone. The chain joins TRBV4-2 to TRBJ2-3; TRBD2 matches 7 bases. The V gene end was trimmed by 6 bases and the J gene end by 0 bases; junction bases not matched to a gene: 6. Germline V lookup: CDR1 LGHNA, CDR2 YNFKEQ. The CDR3 is 15 residues long. CDR3 nucleotides: TGTGCCAGCAGTCCCGGGACTATAAGCACAGATACGCAGTATTTT. This encodes CASSPGTISTDTQYF.

The chain links TRBV10-3 to TRBJ2-2; unclear D gene. The V gene's germline CDR1 is ENHRY and CDR2 SYGVKD. The CDR3 runs 16 residues. V was shortened by 2 bases and J by 1 base, with 11 bases between the two germline ends. The CDR3 loop reads CAISELLRKNTGELFF. The CDR3 DNA reads as TGTGCCATCAGTGAGCTGCTGCGGAAGAACACCGGGGAGCTGTTTTTT.

The rearrangement joins TRBV10-3 to TRBJ2-7; TRBD2 matches at 7 bases. V shed 8 bases and J 6 bases; nucleotides not matched to a gene: 10. The CDR3 consists of 13 residues. Germline loops: CDR1 ENHRY, CDR2 SYGVKD. The CDR3 reads CAISDQREREQYF. In nucleotides, the CDR3 is TGTGCCATCTCGGACCAGCGGGAACGCGAGCAGTACTTC.

This chain links TRBV10-2 with TRBJ1-6; the D is unclear. With 6 bases removed from V and 7 bases from J, the gap between germline ends came to 7 bases. CDR1 and CDR2 (germline): WSHSY, SAAADI. There are 12 residues in the CDR3. CDR3 protein: CASSDPNSPLHF. The CDR3 DNA sequence: TGCGCCAGCAGCGATCCGAATTCACCCCTCCACTTT.

This clone was seen a few times. The chain uses TRBV6-6 and TRBJ2-2; a weak D match, TRBD1 (5 bases). This CDR3 has 14 amino acids. The germline V and J ends were trimmed by 7 bases and 0 bases, with 9 bases remaining between them. Per germline, CDR1 MNHNY and CDR2 SVGAGI (reference sequence). DNA for the CDR3: TGTGCCAGCACTGTGACAGCGAACACCGGGGAGCTGTTTTTT. Translated, it gives CASTVTANTGELFF.

The table lists this clone with a few counts. The chain employs TRBV14 and TRBJ1-1; 8 bases map to TRBD1. The trim removed 1 base at V and 5 bases at J, leaving 15 bases unmatched. Germline CDR1 and CDR2: SGHDN and FVKESK. The CDR3 consists of 18 residues. For the CDR3, the DNA is TGTGCCAGCAGCCAAGCCTATGGACAGGGAGGTCGGGGGACTGAAGCTTTCTTT. Protein: CASSQAYGQGGRGTEAFF.

The genes are TRBV4-3 and TRBJ1-2; D gene unclear. CDR1 is LGHNA, CDR2 YSLEER, per germline. Trimming removed 1 base at V and 4 bases at J, with 13 bases between. There are 15 residues in the CDR3. CDR3 amino acids: CASSQVAGRSYGYTF. The CDR3 DNA sequence: TGCGCCAGCAGCCAAGTTGCGGGCAGATCCTATGGCTACACCTTC.

This clone is a singleton in its sample. The J gene is TRBJ2-3, the V gene TRBV7-9, with TRBD1 matching 9 bases. V was pared by 6 bases and J by 3 bases, with 7 bases of the junction left unmatched. Germline CDR1 and CDR2: SEHNR and FQNEAQ (reference sequence). This CDR3 has 15 residues. CDR3 region: CASRPPGQGTDTQYF. CDR3 bases: TGTGCCAGCAGGCCACCGGGACAGGGAACAGATACGCAGTATTTT.

J is TRBJ1-5 and V is TRBV4-1; D is unresolved. V shed 4 bases and J shed 2 bases, with 15 bases lying between them. This CDR3 contains 16 residues. In germline, CDR1 is MGHRA, CDR2 YSYEKL. The CDR3 here is CASSPIGGLGNQPQHF. The CDR3 DNA sequence: TGCGCCAGCAGCCCGATTGGCGGTTTGGGCAATCAGCCCCAGCATTTT.

This chain joins TRBV5-5 and TRBJ1-2; D is unclear. V was clipped by 5 bases and J by 8 bases, with 16 bases between them. The CDR3 runs 13 residues. The germline V gene has CDR1 SGHKS and CDR2 YYEKEE (reference sequence). The CDR3 DNA sequence: TGTGCCAGCAGTTACGAGCCGGGGAGGGGCTACACCTTC. Translated: CASSYEPGRGYTF.

This chain connects TRBV5-4 to TRBJ2-7; 12 bases fit TRBD2. Trimming cost V 4 bases and J 0 bases; bases outside gene matches: 8. The germline gives CDR1 SGHNT, CDR2 YYREEE (reference sequence). The CDR3 spans 17 residues. CDR3 sequence (DNA): TGTGCCAGCAGCGGACGGACTAGCGGGACCGGCTCCTACGAGCAGTACTTC. As protein: CASSGRTSGTGSYEQYF. The full variable domain, completed using reference TRBV5-4 and TRBJ2-7, is ETGVTQSPTHLIKTRGQQVTLRCSSQSGHNTVSWYQQALGQGPQFIFQYYREEENGRGNFPPRFSGLQFPNYSSELNVNALELDDSALYLCASSGRTSGTGSYEQYFGPGTRLTVT.

The chain uses TRBV30 and TRBJ2-7; D gene ambiguous. Germline V gene sequence: CDR1 GTSNPN, CDR2 SVGIG (reference sequence). The CDR3 consists of 15 residues. Trimming cost V 2 bases and J 3 bases, with 17 bases left between them. The CDR3 sequence is CAWSSSNKADYEQYF. In nucleotides, the CDR3 is TGTGCCTGGAGTTCCTCGAACAAGGCGGACTACGAGCAGTACTTC.

The chain couples TRBV18 to TRBJ1-1; no reliable D call. This CDR3 comprises 15 residues. V gave up 1 base and J gave up 0 bases, with 9 bases separating them. The germline V gene has CDR1 KGHSH and CDR2 LQKENI. The DNA of the CDR3 is TGTGCCAGCTCACCACGGTCGACGGTGAACACTGAAGCTTTCTTT. Protein: CASSPRSTVNTEAFF.

This clone has more than one count but fewer than ten. This chain uses TRBV2 with TRBJ2-2; weak D call: TRBD1 (6 bases). Trimming removed 7 bases at V and 0 bases at J, with 9 bases between. The CDR3 runs 14 residues. Per the germline V gene, CDR1 is SNHLY and CDR2 is FYNNEI. The CDR3 loop reads CASNREPNTGELFF. The DNA for the CDR3 is TGTGCCAGCAACAGGGAGCCGAACACCGGGGAGCTGTTTTTT.

CDR3 residues: CASSPHPDIRGRVEKLFF. The CDR3 nucleotides read TGTGCCAGCTCACCACATCCGGATATCAGGGGGCGGGTTGAAAAACTGTTTTTT. The rearrangement links TRBV18 to TRBJ1-4, with TRBD1 matching over 8 bases. J was trimmed by 7 bases and V by 1 base; bases with no gene match: 14. The germline gives CDR1 KGHSH, CDR2 LQKENI. The CDR3 length is 18 residues.

V usage is TRBV4-1 and J usage is TRBJ1-1; D is possibly TRBD1 (6 bases). V lost 1 base and J 2 bases, leaving 11 bases between the germline ends. The CDR3 consists of 15 residues. The germline gives CDR1 MGHRA, CDR2 YSYEKL. The CDR3 DNA sequence: TGCGCCAGCAGCCAAGGGGGGGGGCGCAACACTGAAGCTTTCTTT. This codes for CASSQGGGRNTEAFF.

The gene calls are TRBV7-2 and TRBJ1-4; perhaps TRBD1 as D (6 bases). The V gene's germline CDR1 is SGHTA and CDR2 FQGNSA. V lost 4 bases, J lost 7 bases, and 22 bases lay in between. CDR3 length: 17 amino acids. The CDR3 DNA sequence: TGTGCCAGCAGCTCCTATCCGGACAGCCTCAAGGGTGAAAAACTGTTTTTT. Its protein is CASSSYPDSLKGEKLFF.

This clone has at least ten counts. The V and J genes are TRBV7-2 and TRBJ1-6, with D perhaps TRBD1 (6 bases). The germline gives CDR1 SGHTA, CDR2 FQGNSA. The CDR3 covers 16 residues. V was clipped by 1 base and J by 5 bases, with 12 bases between them. The DNA for the CDR3 is TGTGCCAGCAGCTTAGTCCAGGGGTGGAATAATTCACCCCTCCACTTT. Protein: CASSLVQGWNNSPLHF.

This clone was seen a handful of times. The chain joins TRBV11-2 to TRBJ2-1, with TRBD2 identical over 11 bases. The CDR3 runs to 16 residues. The germline V gene has CDR1 SGHAT and CDR2 FQNNGV. J gave up 6 bases and V 2 bases, and 6 bases lay outside the gene matches. The CDR3 is CASSLFVAGGSNEQFF. The CDR3 DNA sequence: TGTGCCAGCAGCTTATTTGTAGCGGGGGGGAGCAATGAGCAGTTCTTC.

The chain couples TRBV15 to TRBJ2-3; 8 nucleotides align to TRBD1. Germline V lookup: CDR1 LNHNV, CDR2 YYDKDF (reference sequence). This CDR3 spans 16 amino acids. The trim removed 1 base at V and 2 bases at J, leaving 5 bases unmatched. Written as DNA, the CDR3 is TGTGCCACCAGCAGAGGACAGGGGCGAGACACAGATACGCAGTATTTT. Translation: CATSRGQGRDTDTQYF.

The chain recombines TRBV7-9 with TRBJ2-2; D may correspond to TRBD1 or TRBD2 (6 bases each). Germline V gene data show CDR1 as SEHNR and CDR2 as FQNEAQ (reference sequence). The length of the CDR3 is 15 residues. Trimming removed 5 bases from V and 3 bases from J, with 13 bases in between. The chain's CDR3 is CASSPRGLDTGELFF. The CDR3 region has the DNA TGTGCCAGCAGCCCCCGGGGGCTCGACACCGGGGAGCTGTTTTTT.

The rearrangement links TRBV6-6 to TRBJ1-1, with D possibly TRBD1 on 5 matching bases. The germline V gene encodes CDR1 MNHNY and CDR2 SVGAGI (reference sequence). V lost 5 bases and J lost 3, with 13 bases in between. The CDR3 length is 14 residues. The CDR3 sequence is CASSRRDGHTEAFF. The DNA for the CDR3 is TGTGCCAGCAGTCGCCGGGACGGTCACACTGAAGCTTTCTTT.

The CDR3: CASSLFKGSVEKLFF. In DNA, the CDR3 is TGTGCCAGCAGCTTATTCAAGGGTAGTGTGGAAAAACTGTTTTTT. The chain links TRBV7-8 to TRBJ1-4; no firm D call. The CDR3 contains 15 residues. The V end was cut by 2 bases, the J end by 8 bases, with 15 bases between. Germline CDR1 SGHVS, CDR2 FQNEAQ.

The chain links TRBV5-1 to TRBJ2-7; D ambiguous. This CDR3 has 15 residues. Germline lookup yields CDR1 SGHRS and CDR2 YFSETQ. Trimming removed 3 bases at V and 3 bases at J, with 16 bases between. Here the CDR3 DNA reads TGCGCCAGCAGCTACGATCAGCGTCCATACTACGAGCAGTACTTC. Translating gives CASSYDQRPYYEQYF. The full variable domain, with the rest looked up from reference TRBV5-1 and TRBJ2-7, is KAGVTQTPRYLIKTRGQQVTLSCSPISGHRSVSWYQQTPGQGLQFLFEYFSETQRNKGNFPGRFSGRQFSNSRSEMNVSTLELGDSALYLCASSYDQRPYYEQYFGPGTRLTVT.